The entry below describes one T cell receptor beta chain. The antigen is undetermined. The method was immunoSEQ multiplex PCR; TCRdb's version includes in-frame clones alone and lacks a portion of them. The sample carries 95,000 to 130,000 clones, about 90% recorded once. This CDR3 spans 18 amino acids. V was trimmed by 4 bases and J by 4 bases, leaving 26 bases between them. The sample belongs to a study of T cell responses to AZD1222 COVID-19 vaccine. Study conclusions and caveats: Reportedly, nearly half the spike-specific TCRs target unmutated variant regions. Spike was spanned by vaccine-associated CD4 TCRs, which were dominant at 160-218 and 743-854. Seropositive status at baseline applied to only five to seven AZD1222 recipients. In a largely white British group with more females than males, clonal diversity was possibly underestimated.

The input for sequencing was peripheral blood, taken on day 0 of AZD1222 vaccination. This TCR was recovered from an adult in good health. V usage is TRBV5-3 and J usage is TRBJ1-2; D is perhaps TRBD1 (5 bases). TRBV5-3 is annotated as an ORF whose role is uncertain. The CDR3 region is CARSARFQIREVSYGYTF. The CDR3 DNA reads as TGTGCCAGAAGCGCACGCTTCCAAATCAGGGAGGTTAGCTATGGCTACACCTTC.